This TCR beta chain was sequenced during a study of T cell responses to AZD1222 COVID-19 vaccine. Generated by immunoSEQ multiplex PCR, the TCRdb table keeps only in-frame clones and is missing some. The profile shows over 85,000 clones, approximately 88% of them singletons. V lost 3 bases and J 9 bases, leaving 7 bases between the germline ends. The V gene's germline CDR1 is SNHLY and CDR2 FYNNEI. The CDR3 is 11 amino acids. This receptor was obtained from an adult who received the AZD1222 COVID-19 vaccine. The sample here was peripheral blood, taken 28 days after the second AZD1222 dose. This rearrangement joins TRBV2 to TRBJ2-3; D could derive from TRBD1 or TRBD2 (6 bases each). In DNA, the CDR3 is TGTGCCAGCAGTGAGGGGGGCACGCAGTATTTT. It is translated as CASSEGGTQYF.